Presented here are 31 T cell receptor beta chains from one specimen sequenced in a study of T cells after yellow fever vaccination. TCRdb independently ran MiXCR on the 5' RACE reads; one entry per CDR3 protein. The top ten hold less than 3.5% of the sample, which has about 200,000 distinct CDR3 sequences, around 3.1% seen once. Specimen: CD4+ T cells sorted from PBMCs, collected 10 days after the yellow fever booster vaccination. All receptors come from a man between 18 and 29 years old who received the YFV17D yellow fever vaccine.

This clonotype came up many times. The chain uses TRBV5-4 and TRBJ2-3, with a tentative D call TRBD1 (6 bases). From germline, CDR1 is SGHNT and CDR2 YYREEE (reference sequence). The CDR3 covers 14 residues. Trimming removed 3 bases from V and 4 bases from J, with 12 bases in between. CDR3 sequence (DNA): TGTGCCAGCAGCTCAGGGGAAGGGGCAGATACGCAGTATTTT. The encoded protein is CASSSGEGADTQYF.

This clonotype was counted only a few times. V usage is TRBV6-2 or TRBV6-3 and J usage is TRBJ2-4; 8 bases match TRBD1. Trimming took 5 bases from V and 1 from J; bases not matched to a gene: 4. The germline V gene encodes CDR1 MNHEY and CDR2 SVGEGT. CDR3 length: 15 residues. CDR3 nucleotides: TGTGCCAGCAGTGCAGGGGGCCGGGCCAAAAACATTCAGTACTTC. Residues: CASSAGGRAKNIQYF.

The rearrangement joins TRBV3-1 to TRBJ1-1, with D uncertain. Germline lookup yields CDR1 LGHDT and CDR2 YNNKEL (reference sequence). The V end was cut by 4 bases, the J end by 5 bases, with 11 bases between. The CDR3 runs to 13 residues. The chain's CDR3 is CASSLEWVTEAFF. CDR3 DNA: TGTGCCAGCAGCCTTGAATGGGTTACTGAAGCTTTCTTT.

This clonotype was counted only a few times. The V gene is TRBV6-5, the J gene TRBJ2-6; D gene ambiguous. The CDR3 is 16 residues long. V was trimmed by 1 base and J by 0 bases, leaving 7 bases between them. The germline V gene encodes CDR1 MNHEY and CDR2 SVGAGI. The CDR3 DNA sequence: TGTGCCAGCAGTTACTGGCGTGACTCTGGGGCCAACGTCCTGACTTTC. Translating gives CASSYWRDSGANVLTF.

Many counts were recorded for this clonotype. The gene calls are TRBV7-3 and TRBJ2-5, with 9 nucleotides matching TRBD2. The CDR3 covers 15 residues. Per the germline V gene, CDR1 is SGHTA and CDR2 is FQGTGA. After removal of 2 bases from V and 4 bases from J, the junction contained 5 bases not matched to a gene. The DNA of the CDR3 is TGTGCCAGCAGCTTAGGGACTAGCCCGGGAGAGACCCAGTACTTC. It is translated as CASSLGTSPGETQYF.

This clonotype was detected ten times or more. The chain couples TRBV7-9 to TRBJ1-2; no reliable D call. Trimming cost V 2 bases and J 4 bases, with 11 bases left between them. The length of the CDR3 is 14 residues. The germline CDR1 and CDR2 sequences are SEHNR and FQNEAQ (reference sequence). CDR3 protein: CASSLRLGSYGYTF. CDR3 DNA: TGTGCCAGCAGCTTACGTCTCGGGAGCTATGGCTACACCTTC.

The chain recombines TRBV6-1 with TRBJ2-7; TRBD2 aligns across 8 bases. After removal of 7 bases from V and 1 base from J, the junction contained 9 bases not matched to a gene. CDR1 and CDR2 (germline): MNHNS, SASEGT. There are 15 residues in the CDR3. This CDR3 reads CASIPPGLGSYEQYV. For the CDR3, the DNA is TGTGCCAGCATCCCGCCGGGACTAGGATCCTACGAGCAGTACGTC.

The rearrangement uses TRBV23-1 and TRBJ1-5; D is ambiguous. TRBV23-1 is classed as an ORF, of uncertain function. Trimming shortened V by 7 bases and J by 2 bases, and 9 bases separated the two germline ends. The CDR3 runs to 13 residues. For the CDR3, the DNA is TGCGCCAGCACAGACACGCGCAATCAGCCCCAGCATTTT. This gives the protein CASTDTRNQPQHF.

This clonotype was counted between two and nine times. The chain joins TRBV18 to TRBJ1-3; D is unresolved. V lost 3 bases and J lost 0, with 12 bases in between. The CDR3 loop spans 16 amino acids. Germline-derived CDR1 and CDR2 are KGHSH and LQKENI. The CDR3 DNA is TGTGCCAGCTCACCTTCTCAGATGAACTCTGGAAACACCATATATTTT. This translates into CASSPSQMNSGNTIYF.

V usage is TRBV7-8 and J usage is TRBJ1-5; D not certain. V dropped 6 bases and J dropped 10 bases, with 7 bases sitting between them. CDR3 size: 10 residues. Germline V lookup: CDR1 SGHVS, CDR2 FQNEAQ. CDR3 loop: CASSETPQHF. CDR3 nucleotide sequence: TGTGCCAGCAGTGAGACTCCCCAGCATTTT.

Only a few counts were recorded for this clonotype. The chain employs TRBV5-4 and TRBJ2-1; D is uncertain. The CDR3 is 13 residues long. Trimming took off 3 bases at V and 7 bases at J, with 11 bases between the two ends. The germline V gene has CDR1 SGHNT and CDR2 YYREEE (reference sequence). CDR3 residues: CASSSKSNNEQFF. Here the CDR3 DNA reads TGTGCCAGCAGCTCCAAATCAAATAATGAGCAGTTCTTC.

This clonotype was recorded at least ten times. The chain joins TRBV27 to TRBJ2-3; 10 bases fit TRBD2. After removal of 2 bases from V and 6 bases from J, the junction contained 5 bases not matched to a gene. Germline V gene sequence: CDR1 MNHEY, CDR2 SMNVEV (reference sequence). The CDR3 is 15 amino acids. The CDR3 DNA sequence: TGTGCCAGCAGTTTAAGTACTAGCGGGGACGATACGCAGTATTTT. Its protein product is CASSLSTSGDDTQYF.

There are many counts of this clonotype. The chain is built from TRBV18 and TRBJ1-1, with D perhaps matching TRBD1 (5 bases). The CDR3 spans 16 residues. The ends were cut back, 2 bases at V and 4 bases at J, with 17 bases in the middle. Germline CDR1 is KGHSH and CDR2 is LQKENI. The CDR3 DNA is TGTGCCAGCTCACCATTCCAGGGAATCGATCGCACTGAAGCTTTCTTT. Protein sequence: CASSPFQGIDRTEAFF.

This clonotype occurred many times. The chain uses TRBV7-2 and TRBJ1-4, with D possibly matching TRBD1 (6 bases). The length of the CDR3 is 14 residues. Trimming cost V 2 bases and J 8 bases, with 12 bases left between them. Germline assignment: CDR1 SGHTA and CDR2 FQGNSA. The CDR3 DNA follows: TGTGCCAGCAGCTTAAACAGGGCAGAAGAAAAACTGTTTTTT. This translates into CASSLNRAEEKLFF.

V usage is TRBV12-3 or TRBV12-4 and J usage is TRBJ1-3; D is undetermined. This CDR3 contains 13 residues. Trimming took off 6 bases at V and 8 bases at J, with 14 bases between the two ends. CDR3 sequence (DNA): TGTGCCAGCAGCCAGTCTTTTGTACACACCATATATTTT. Translated: CASSQSFVHTIYF.

This clonotype has at least ten counts. V and J are TRBV6-1 and TRBJ1-2, with unresolved D. This CDR3 comprises 11 residues. Germline CDR1 reads MNHNS; CDR2 reads SASEGT. Trimming cost V 8 bases and J 8 bases, with 12 bases left between them. For the CDR3, the DNA is TGTGCCAGCTCTAACCCGACAGGCTACACCTTC. This sequence encodes CASSNPTGYTF.

CDR3 coding DNA: TGTGCCAGCAACCGACGTCGGCGCGAGACCCAGTACTTC. As protein: CASNRRRRETQYF. The chain joins TRBV5-6 to TRBJ2-5; no firm D call. Germline lookup yields CDR1 SGHDT and CDR2 YYEEEE. CDR3 length equals 13 residues. V lost 6 bases and J lost 5, with 14 bases in between.

This clonotype was observed a few times. This chain joins TRBV20-1 and TRBJ1-1; D perhaps matches TRBD1 (5 bases). The germline V gene encodes CDR1 DFQATT and CDR2 SNEGSKA (reference sequence). The CDR3 length is 15 residues. The V end was cut by 1 base, the J end by 1 base, with 13 bases between. DNA for the CDR3: TGCAGTGCTAGAGTAATCCGGGACGGGAACACTGAAGCTTTCTTT. Its translation is CSARVIRDGNTEAFF.

This clonotype was counted at least ten times. The chain employs TRBV7-3 and TRBJ2-3, with 12 bases identical to TRBD2. Germline loops: CDR1 SGHTA, CDR2 FQGTGA. The CDR3 has 16 residues. The V gene end was trimmed by 4 bases and the J gene end by 1 base; junction bases not matched to a gene: 3. CDR3 in amino acids: CASSSSGGAGTDTQYF. In nucleotides, the CDR3 is TGTGCCAGCAGCTCTAGCGGGGGGGCCGGCACAGATACGCAGTATTTT.

The sample holds many counts of this clonotype. V is TRBV7-2 and J is TRBJ1-1; D gene unclear. This CDR3 spans 14 amino acids. In germline, CDR1 is SGHTA, CDR2 FQGNSA. V lost 3 bases, J lost 0 bases, and 8 bases lay in between. Here the CDR3 DNA reads TGTGCCAGCAGCTTCGTCAGAATGAACACTGAAGCTTTCTTT. Residues: CASSFVRMNTEAFF.

In the case of this clonotype: This clone may be a read error of a much larger clone one base away. This sequence joins TRBV9 and TRBJ2-3, with D possibly TRBD2 on 6 matching bases. This CDR3 region has 14 residues. The germline CDR1 and CDR2 sequences are SGDLS and YYNGEE. V dropped 5 bases and J dropped 0 bases, with 10 bases sitting between them. CDR3 nucleotide sequence: TGTGCCAGCAGTGCGGGACCTAGCACAGATACGCAGTATTTT. This translates into CASSAGPSTDTQYF.

This clonotype came up a few times. This rearrangement joins TRBV20-1 to TRBJ2-7; 12 bases are a match to TRBD2. Looked up from germline, CDR1 is DFQATT and CDR2 is SNEGSKA (reference sequence). The CDR3 loop spans 17 amino acids. Trimming removed 1 base from V and 0 bases from J; junction bases left unmatched: 7. For the CDR3, the DNA is TGCAGTGCTAGAGTTTTACTAGCGGGGGGTTTCTCCTACGAGCAGTACTTC. Translated: CSARVLLAGGFSYEQYF.

This clonotype occurred a few times. The chain is built from TRBV5-1 and TRBJ2-1, with 8 bases fitting TRBD2. After removal of 3 bases from V and 9 bases from J, the junction contained 11 bases not matched to a gene. Germline loops: CDR1 SGHRS, CDR2 YFSETQ. The CDR3 length is 15 residues. The DNA of the CDR3 is TGCGCCAGCAGCTGGCGGGGGGCAGGGCCTACTGAGCAGTTCTTC. It codes for CASSWRGAGPTEQFF.

This clonotype was seen repeatedly, ten times or more. The chain employs TRBV7-3 and TRBJ2-5, with D uncertain. V dropped 5 bases and J dropped 2 bases, with 15 bases sitting between them. Germline loops: CDR1 SGHTA, CDR2 FQGTGA. This CDR3 has 15 residues. The CDR3 region is CASSPGVSIQETQYF. The CDR3 DNA follows: TGTGCCAGCAGCCCCGGAGTATCGATACAAGAGACCCAGTACTTC.

This clonotype was recorded at least ten times. This chain links TRBV5-5 with TRBJ2-3; 8 nucleotides line up with TRBD2. The CDR3 extends over 15 amino acids. CDR1 SGHKS and CDR2 YYEKEE come from the germline V gene (reference sequence). The V segment lost 4 bases and the J segment 6 bases; nucleotides outside the gene matches: 10. As DNA, the CDR3 is TGTGCCAGCAGCCCTGTCTCGGGGGGGCGGGATACGCAGTATTTT. It codes for CASSPVSGGRDTQYF.

V and J are TRBV12-3 or TRBV12-4 and TRBJ2-1; 9 nucleotides line up with TRBD1. The CDR3 sequence is 18 residues long. V gave up 5 bases and J gave up 0 bases; unmatched junction bases: 11. The CDR3 nucleotides are TGTGCCAGCAGTCCGGACAGGGGATTACTAAACTCCTACAATGAGCAGTTCTTC. Its protein product is CASSPDRGLLNSYNEQFF.

This clonotype has ten or more counts. The chain joins TRBV7-2 to TRBJ2-3; 7 bases match TRBD2. V dropped 0 bases and J dropped 9; count of bases not matched to a gene: 9. The CDR3 loop spans 15 amino acids. CDR1 is SGHTA, CDR2 FQGNSA, per germline. CDR3 sequence: CASSLAMGGGKTQYF. The CDR3, as DNA: TGTGCCAGCAGCTTAGCGATGGGCGGGGGAAAGACGCAGTATTTT.

In its sample, this clonotype was seen many times. This chain links TRBV7-8 with TRBJ1-3; 7 bases are shared with TRBD1. The CDR3 runs to 14 residues. V shed 5 bases and J 2 bases; nucleotides not matched to a gene: 3. Germline-derived CDR1 and CDR2 are SGHVS and FQNEAQ. The CDR3 DNA reads TGTGCCAGCAGCCCGGGACAGACTGGAAACACCATATATTTT. It is translated as CASSPGQTGNTIYF.

This clonotype showed up just a few times. The chain employs TRBV18 and TRBJ2-3, with 13 nucleotides matching TRBD2. Germline V gene lookup returns CDR1 KGHSH and CDR2 LQKENI. The CDR3 extends over 16 amino acids. Trimming cost V 3 bases and J 6 bases; bases outside gene matches: 6. CDR3 amino acids: CASSPRTSGGGDTQYF. CDR3 DNA: TGTGCCAGCTCACCGAGGACTAGCGGGGGAGGGGATACGCAGTATTTT.

This clonotype was seen at least ten times. The chain has TRBV5-1 and TRBJ2-3; 11 bases match TRBD2. Germline V lookup: CDR1 SGHRS, CDR2 YFSETQ. With 4 bases clipped from V and 5 bases from J, the junction kept 6 bases outside the gene matches. This CDR3 region has 15 residues. The CDR3 DNA reads as TGCGCCAGCAGCCTGACTAGCGGGGCGGGAGATACGCAGTATTTT. Translating it yields CASSLTSGAGDTQYF.

This clonotype was observed at least ten times. The chain has TRBV20-1 and TRBJ2-5; 9 nucleotides match TRBD2. J gave up 2 bases and V 1 base, and 5 bases lay outside the gene matches. The CDR3 is made up of 15 amino acids. Germline CDR1 is DFQATT and CDR2 is SNEGSKA (reference sequence). The chain's CDR3 is CSARVRTSAQETQYF. The CDR3, as DNA: TGCAGTGCTAGAGTCCGGACTAGCGCACAAGAGACCCAGTACTTC.